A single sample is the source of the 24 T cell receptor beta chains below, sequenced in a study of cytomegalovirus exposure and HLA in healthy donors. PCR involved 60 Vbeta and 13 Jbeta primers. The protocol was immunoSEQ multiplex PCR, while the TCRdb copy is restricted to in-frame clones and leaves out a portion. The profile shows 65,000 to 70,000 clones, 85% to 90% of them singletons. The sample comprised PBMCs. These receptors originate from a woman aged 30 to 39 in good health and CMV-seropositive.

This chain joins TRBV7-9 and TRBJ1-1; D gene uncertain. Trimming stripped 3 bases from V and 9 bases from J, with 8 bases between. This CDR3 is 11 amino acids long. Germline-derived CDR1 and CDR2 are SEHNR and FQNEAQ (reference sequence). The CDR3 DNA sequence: TGTGCCAGCAGCTTGGCGGGAAAAGCTTTCTTT. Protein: CASSLAGKAFF.

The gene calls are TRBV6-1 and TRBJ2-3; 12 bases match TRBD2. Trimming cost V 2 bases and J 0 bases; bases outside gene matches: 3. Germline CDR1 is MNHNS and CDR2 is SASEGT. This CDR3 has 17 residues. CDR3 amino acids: CASSERTSGTSTDTQYF. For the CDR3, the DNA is TGTGCCAGCAGTGAAAGGACTAGCGGGACTAGCACAGATACGCAGTATTTT.

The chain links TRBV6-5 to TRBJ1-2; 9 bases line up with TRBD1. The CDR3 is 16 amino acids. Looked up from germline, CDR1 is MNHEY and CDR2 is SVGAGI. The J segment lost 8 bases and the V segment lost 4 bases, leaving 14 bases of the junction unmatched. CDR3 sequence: CASSSPTWTGADGYTF. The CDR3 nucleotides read TGTGCCAGCAGTTCCCCAACTTGGACAGGGGCGGACGGCTACACCTTC.

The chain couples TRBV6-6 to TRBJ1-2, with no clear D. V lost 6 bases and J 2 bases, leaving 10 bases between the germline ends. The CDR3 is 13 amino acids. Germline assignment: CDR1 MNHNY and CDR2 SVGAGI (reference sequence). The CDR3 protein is CASSRQPNYGYTF. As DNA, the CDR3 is TGTGCCAGCAGCAGACAACCCAACTATGGCTACACCTTC.

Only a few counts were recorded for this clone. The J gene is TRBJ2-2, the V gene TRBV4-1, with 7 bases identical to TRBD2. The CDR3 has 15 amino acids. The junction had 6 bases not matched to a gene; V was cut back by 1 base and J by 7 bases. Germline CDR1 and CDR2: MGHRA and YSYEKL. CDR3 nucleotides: TGCGCCAGCAGCCAAGTTCCGGGAGGAATCGGGGAGCTGTTTTTT. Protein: CASSQVPGGIGELFF.

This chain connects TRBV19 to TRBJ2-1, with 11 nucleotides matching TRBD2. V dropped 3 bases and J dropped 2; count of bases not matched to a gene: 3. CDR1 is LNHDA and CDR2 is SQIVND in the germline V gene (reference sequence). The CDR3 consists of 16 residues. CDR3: CASSILAGGPYNEQFF. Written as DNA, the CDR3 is TGTGCCAGTAGTATTCTAGCGGGAGGCCCCTACAATGAGCAGTTCTTC.

CDR3: CASSPWGTGSADTQYF. The DNA of the CDR3 is TGTGCCAGCAGTCCTTGGGGGACAGGGTCGGCAGATACGCAGTATTTT. V and J are TRBV7-3 and TRBJ2-3; 9 nucleotides line up with TRBD1. The CDR3 runs to 16 residues. Germline assignment: CDR1 SGHTA and CDR2 FQGTGA. V lost 6 bases and J lost 4; bases outside the gene matches: 11.

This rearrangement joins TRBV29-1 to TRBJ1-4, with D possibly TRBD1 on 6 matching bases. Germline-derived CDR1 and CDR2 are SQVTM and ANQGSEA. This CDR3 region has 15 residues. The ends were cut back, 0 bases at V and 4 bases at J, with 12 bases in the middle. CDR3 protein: CSVEERTVSNEKLFF. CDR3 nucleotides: TGCAGCGTTGAAGAGAGGACAGTCAGTAATGAAAAACTGTTTTTT.

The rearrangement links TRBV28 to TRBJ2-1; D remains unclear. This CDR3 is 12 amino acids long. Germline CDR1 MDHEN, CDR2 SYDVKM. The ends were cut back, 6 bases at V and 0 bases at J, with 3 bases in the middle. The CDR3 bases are TGTGCCAGCAGCCTCTCCTACAATGAGCAGTTCTTC. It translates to CASSLSYNEQFF.

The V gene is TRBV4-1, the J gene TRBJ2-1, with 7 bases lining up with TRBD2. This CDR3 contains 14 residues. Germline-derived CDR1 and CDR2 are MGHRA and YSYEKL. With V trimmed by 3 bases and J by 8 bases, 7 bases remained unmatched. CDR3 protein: CASSHVGGSDEQFF. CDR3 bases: TGCGCCAGCAGCCACGTTGGCGGGAGCGATGAGCAGTTCTTC.

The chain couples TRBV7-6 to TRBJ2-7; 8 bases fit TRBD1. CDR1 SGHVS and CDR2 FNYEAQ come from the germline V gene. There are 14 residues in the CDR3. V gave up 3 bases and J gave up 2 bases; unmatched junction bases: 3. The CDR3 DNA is TGTGCCAGCAGCTTGTGGACAGGGACCTACGAGCAGTACTTC. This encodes CASSLWTGTYEQYF.

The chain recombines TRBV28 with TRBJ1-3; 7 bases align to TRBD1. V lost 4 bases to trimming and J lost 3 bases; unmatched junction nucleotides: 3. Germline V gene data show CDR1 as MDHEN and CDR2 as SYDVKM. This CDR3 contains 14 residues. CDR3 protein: CASSSRGYGNTIYF. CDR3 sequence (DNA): TGTGCCAGCAGTTCCAGGGGGTATGGAAACACCATATATTTT.

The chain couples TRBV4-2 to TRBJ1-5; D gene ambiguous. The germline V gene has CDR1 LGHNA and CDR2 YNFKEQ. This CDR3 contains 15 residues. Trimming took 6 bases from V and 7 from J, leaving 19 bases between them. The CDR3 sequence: CASSLVPPPTQPQHF. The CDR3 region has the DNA TGTGCCAGCAGTCTCGTCCCCCCCCCTACGCAGCCCCAGCATTTT.

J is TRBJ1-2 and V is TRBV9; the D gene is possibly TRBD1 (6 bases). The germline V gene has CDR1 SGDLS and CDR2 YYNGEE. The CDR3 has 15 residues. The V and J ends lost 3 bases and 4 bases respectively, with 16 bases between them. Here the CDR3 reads CASSGRRDIAYGYTF. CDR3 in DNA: TGTGCCAGCAGCGGGCGCCGGGACATAGCCTATGGCTACACCTTC.

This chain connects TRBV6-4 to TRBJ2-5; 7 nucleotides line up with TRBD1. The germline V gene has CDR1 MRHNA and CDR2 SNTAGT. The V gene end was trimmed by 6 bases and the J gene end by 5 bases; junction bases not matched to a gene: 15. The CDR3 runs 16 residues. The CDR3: CASRPGTVLVGETQYF. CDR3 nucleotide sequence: TGTGCCAGCAGACCCGGGACAGTGTTAGTAGGGGAGACCCAGTACTTC.

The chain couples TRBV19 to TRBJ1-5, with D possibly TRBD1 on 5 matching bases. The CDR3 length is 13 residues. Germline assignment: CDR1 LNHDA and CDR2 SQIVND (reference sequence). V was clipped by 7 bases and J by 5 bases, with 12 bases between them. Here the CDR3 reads CASIGGSDQPQHF. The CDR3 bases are TGTGCCAGTATTGGGGGGTCCGATCAGCCCCAGCATTTT.

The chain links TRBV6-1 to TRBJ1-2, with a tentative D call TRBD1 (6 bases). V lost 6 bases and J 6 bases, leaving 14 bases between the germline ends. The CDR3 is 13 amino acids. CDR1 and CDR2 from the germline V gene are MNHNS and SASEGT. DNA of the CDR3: TGTGCCAGCAGCCCAGGGGTAAGGGATGGCTACACCTTC. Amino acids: CASSPGVRDGYTF.

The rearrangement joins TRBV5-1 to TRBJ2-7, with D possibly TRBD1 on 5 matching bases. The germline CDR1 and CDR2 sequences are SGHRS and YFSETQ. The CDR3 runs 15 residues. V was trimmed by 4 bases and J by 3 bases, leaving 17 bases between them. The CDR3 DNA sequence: TGCGCCAGCAGCCCTCCAGGGAAGGAACGCTACGAGCAGTACTTC. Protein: CASSPPGKERYEQYF.

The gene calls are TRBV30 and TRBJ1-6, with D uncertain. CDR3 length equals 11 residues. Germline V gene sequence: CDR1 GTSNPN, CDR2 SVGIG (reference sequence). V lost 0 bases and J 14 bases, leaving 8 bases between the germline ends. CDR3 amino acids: CAWSVLKTLHF. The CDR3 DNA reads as TGTGCCTGGAGTGTACTTAAAACCCTCCACTTT. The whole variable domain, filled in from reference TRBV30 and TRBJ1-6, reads SQTIHQWPATLVQPVGSPLSLECTVEGTSNPNLYWYRQAAGRGLQLLFYSVGIGQISSEVPQNLSASRPQDRQFILSSKKLLLSDSGFYLCAWSVLKTLHFGNGTRLTVT.

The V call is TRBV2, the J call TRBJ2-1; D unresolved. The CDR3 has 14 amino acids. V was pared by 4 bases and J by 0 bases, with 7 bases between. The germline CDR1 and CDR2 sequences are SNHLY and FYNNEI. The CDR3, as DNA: TGTGCCAGCAGTGTCAGTTCCTCCTACAATGAGCAGTTCTTC. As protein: CASSVSSSYNEQFF. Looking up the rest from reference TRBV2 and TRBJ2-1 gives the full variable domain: EPEVTQTPSHQVTQMGQEVILRCVPISNHLYFYWYRQILGQKVEFLVSFYNNEISEKSEIFDDQFSVERPDGSNFTLKIRSTKLEDSAMYFCASSVSSSYNEQFFGPGTRLTVL.

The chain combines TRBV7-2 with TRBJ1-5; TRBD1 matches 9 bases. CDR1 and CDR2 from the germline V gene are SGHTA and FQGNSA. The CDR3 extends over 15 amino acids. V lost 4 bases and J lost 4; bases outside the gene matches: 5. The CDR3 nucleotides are TGTGCCAGCAGCTGGACAGGGGCGTCGAATCAGCCCCAGCATTTT. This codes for CASSWTGASNQPQHF.

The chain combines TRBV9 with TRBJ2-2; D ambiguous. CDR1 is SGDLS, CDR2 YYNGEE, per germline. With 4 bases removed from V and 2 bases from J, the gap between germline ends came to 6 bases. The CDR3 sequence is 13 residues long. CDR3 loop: CASSHPNTGELFF. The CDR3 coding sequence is TGTGCCAGCAGCCATCCCAACACCGGGGAGCTGTTTTTT.

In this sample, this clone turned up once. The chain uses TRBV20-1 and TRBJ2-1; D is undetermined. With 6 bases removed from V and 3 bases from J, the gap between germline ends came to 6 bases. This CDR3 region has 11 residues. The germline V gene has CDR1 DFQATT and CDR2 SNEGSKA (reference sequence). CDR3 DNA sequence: TGCAGTGCCCAGTTCTACAATGAGCAGTTCTTC. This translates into CSAQFYNEQFF.

The CDR3 sequence: CASSLGTGEHEQYF. In DNA form, the CDR3 reads TGCGCCAGCAGCTTGGGGACAGGGGAGCACGAGCAGTACTTC. The rearrangement uses TRBV5-1 and TRBJ2-7; 9 nucleotides agree with TRBD1. The V gene end was trimmed by 0 bases and the J gene end by 5 bases; junction bases not matched to a gene: 3. The CDR3 has 14 amino acids. Germline V gives CDR1 SGHRS, CDR2 YFSETQ.